Below are 28 T cell receptor beta chains sequenced from a single sample in a study of cytomegalovirus exposure and HLA in healthy donors. PCR primers comprised 60 Vbeta and 13 Jbeta primers. Profiled with immunoSEQ multiplex PCR; TCRdb holds only in-frame clones, not every one. The sample comprises around 150,000 clones, 50% to 75% of which are singletons, and roughly 6.8% rests with the top ten. The sequenced sample was PBMCs. Receptors originate from a woman in her sixties in good health and CMV-seropositive.

This chain links TRBV28 with TRBJ1-3; no reliable D call. Germline V CDR1 and CDR2: MDHEN, SYDVKM. Deletions cut 6 bases from V and 0 bases from J, with 12 bases between. This CDR3 spans 15 amino acids. The CDR3 region is CASSSYGVSGNTIYF. The CDR3 coding sequence is TGTGCCAGCAGCTCCTACGGGGTCTCTGGAAACACCATATATTTT.

As to this clone: Within the sample, other DNA sequences also encode this same CDR3. The chain couples TRBV5-4 to TRBJ2-3, with D unclear. This CDR3 is built from 14 residues. V was cut by 2 bases and J by 5 bases, with 12 bases left in between. Germline V gives CDR1 SGHNT, CDR2 YYREEE (reference sequence). CDR3 sequence: CASSFRLAQDTQYF. The DNA for the CDR3 is TGTGCCAGCAGCTTCCGACTGGCTCAAGATACGCAGTATTTT.

This clone was recorded a few times. The gene calls are TRBV5-4 and TRBJ2-6; D possibly corresponds to TRBD1 (6 bases). The CDR3 totals 16 residues. CDR1 SGHNT and CDR2 YYREEE come from the germline V gene (reference sequence). Trimming removed 5 bases from V and 0 bases from J, with 12 bases in between. The CDR3 protein is CASRPGQPSGANVLTF. CDR3 nucleotide sequence: TGTGCCAGCAGGCCGGGACAACCCTCTGGGGCCAACGTCCTGACTTTC. Drawing the rest from reference TRBV5-4 and TRBJ2-6, the complete variable domain is ETGVTQSPTHLIKTRGQQVTLRCSSQSGHNTVSWYQQALGQGPQFIFQYYREEENGRGNFPPRFSGLQFPNYSSELNVNALELDDSALYLCASRPGQPSGANVLTFGAGSRLTVL.

The chain carries TRBV5-1 and TRBJ2-7; TRBD2 matches 7 bases. V was clipped by 5 bases and J by 2 bases; unmatched bases: 16. CDR3 length: 17 residues. The germline CDR1 and CDR2 sequences are SGHRS and YFSETQ. This CDR3 is CASRLRREAGTPYEQYF. For the CDR3, the DNA is TGCGCCAGCAGATTGCGTCGGGAGGCAGGGACGCCCTACGAGCAGTACTTC.

The J gene is TRBJ1-3, the V gene TRBV18, with D perhaps TRBD1 (5 bases). The CDR3 is 16 amino acids. Between the trimmed V and J ends, which lost 3 bases and 0 bases, there was a span of 12 bases. Germline assignment: CDR1 KGHSH and CDR2 LQKENI. In DNA, the CDR3 is TGTGCCAGCTCACCTGCAGGGACTTACTCTGGAAACACCATATATTTT. This translates into CASSPAGTYSGNTIYF.

The J gene is TRBJ2-5, the V gene TRBV27; the D gene is possibly TRBD1 (6 bases). V dropped 4 bases and J dropped 4 bases, with 13 bases sitting between them. CDR3 size: 14 residues. CDR1 and CDR2 (germline): MNHEY, SMNVEV (reference sequence). The CDR3 here is CASSSLQGAETQYF. The CDR3 DNA follows: TGTGCCAGCAGTTCCTTACAGGGAGCAGAGACCCAGTACTTC.

This clone was seen more than once but under ten times. The V and J genes are TRBV5-4 and TRBJ1-1; D is perhaps TRBD1 (5 bases). Germline V gene sequence: CDR1 SGHNT, CDR2 YYREEE (reference sequence). Trimming took off 6 bases at V and 2 bases at J, with 17 bases between the two ends. The CDR3 totals 15 residues. CDR3 bases: TGTGCCAGCACCCTCGAAGGGGCCTTCAACACTGAAGCTTTCTTT. It yields the protein CASTLEGAFNTEAFF.

The CDR3 sequence: CASSYSRASAGELFF. The CDR3 bases are TGTGCCAGCAGTTACAGCAGGGCCTCCGCCGGGGAGCTGTTTTTT. The chain carries TRBV6-6 and TRBJ2-2; TRBD1 is a possible D gene (5 bases). Germline lookup yields CDR1 MNHNY and CDR2 SVGAGI (reference sequence). The CDR3 length is 15 residues. V lost 2 bases, J lost 6 bases, and 13 bases lay in between.

The genes are TRBV7-8 and TRBJ1-5; D may be TRBD1 (5 bases). The CDR3 is 15 amino acids. The V gene's germline CDR1 is SGHVS and CDR2 FQNEAQ. The V and J ends lost 0 bases and 5 bases respectively, with 11 bases between them. The CDR3 region is CASSLAGGGDQPQHF. The CDR3 DNA follows: TGTGCCAGCAGCTTAGCGGGGGGAGGTGATCAGCCCCAGCATTTT. Full variable domain (outside the CDR3, taken from reference TRBV7-8 and TRBJ1-5): GAGVSQSPRYKVAKRGQDVALRCDPISGHVSLFWYQQALGQGPEFLTYFQNEAQLDKSGLPSDRFFAERPEGSVSTLKIQRTQQEDSAVYLCASSLAGGGDQPQHFGDGTRLSIL.

CDR3 region: CASSQVGTGGTGELFF. In nucleotides, the CDR3 is TGCGCCAGCAGCCAAGTTGGGACAGGGGGCACCGGGGAGCTGTTTTTT. The chain recombines TRBV4-3 with TRBJ2-2, with 11 bases aligning to TRBD1. The CDR3 consists of 16 residues. With 1 base clipped from V and 4 bases from J, the junction kept 2 bases outside the gene matches. Looked up from germline, CDR1 is LGHNA and CDR2 is YSLEER.

The chain combines TRBV27 with TRBJ2-2; perhaps TRBD2 as D (5 bases). The V and J ends lost 4 bases and 8 bases respectively, with 17 bases between them. The V gene's germline CDR1 is MNHEY and CDR2 SMNVEV (reference sequence). This CDR3 spans 15 amino acids. CDR3 nucleotides: TGTGCCAGCAGTTCGAACTGGGCAGCGGAGGGGGAGCTGTTTTTT. Protein: CASSSNWAAEGELFF.

The chain carries TRBV5-8 and TRBJ1-1, with D perhaps matching TRBD1 (5 bases). This CDR3 has 13 residues. Trimming cost V 3 bases and J 1 base, with 7 bases left between them. CDR1 SGHTS and CDR2 YDEGEE come from the germline V gene. The CDR3 nucleotides are TGTGCCAGCAGCTGGGGGGGGAACACTGAAGCTTTCTTT. This sequence encodes CASSWGGNTEAFF.

The rearrangement links TRBV5-6 to TRBJ2-7, with no clear D. The CDR3 totals 11 residues. V was clipped by 4 bases and J by 4 bases, with 6 bases between them. Germline CDR1 and CDR2: SGHDT and YYEEEE. DNA of the CDR3: TGTGCCAGCAGCACAGAGTACGAGCAGTACTTC. It yields the protein CASSTEYEQYF.

J is TRBJ2-1 and V is TRBV30; D call uncertain. V was pared by 3 bases and J by 7 bases, with 4 bases between. This CDR3 contains 10 residues. Germline V gene lookup returns CDR1 GTSNPN and CDR2 SVGIG (reference sequence). The chain's CDR3 is CAWSSNEQFF. For the CDR3, the DNA is TGTGCCTGGAGCAGTAATGAGCAGTTCTTC.

The CDR3 is CASSSDSYGYTF. The CDR3 DNA sequence: TGTGCCAGCTCATCGGACAGCTATGGCTACACCTTC. V and J are TRBV18 and TRBJ1-2; D perhaps matches TRBD1 (6 bases). The CDR3 has 12 amino acids. The germline V and J ends were trimmed by 5 bases and 4 bases, with 8 bases remaining between them. CDR1 KGHSH and CDR2 LQKENI come from the germline V gene.

The chain has TRBV28 and TRBJ2-1, with D unresolved. This CDR3 is built from 16 residues. Germline loops: CDR1 MDHEN, CDR2 SYDVKM. Trimming removed 3 bases at V and 4 bases at J, with 16 bases between. The CDR3 sequence: CASSFVGQRLYNEQFF. In DNA form, the CDR3 reads TGTGCCAGCAGTTTCGTGGGCCAACGGTTATACAATGAGCAGTTCTTC.

This clone has a single count. The chain couples TRBV2 to TRBJ2-3; perhaps TRBD2 as D (5 bases). The CDR3 extends over 13 amino acids. CDR1 and CDR2 from the germline V gene are SNHLY and FYNNEI. V dropped 4 bases and J dropped 4 bases, with 9 bases sitting between them. The CDR3 nucleotides read TGTGCCAGCAGTGCTAGCTGGGCAGATACGCAGTATTTT. Translation: CASSASWADTQYF.

The chain carries TRBV27 and TRBJ1-2; TRBD1 matches at 10 bases. The CDR3 totals 15 residues. Germline values: CDR1 MNHEY, CDR2 SMNVEV (reference sequence). The V and J ends lost 4 bases and 3 bases, in that order; junction bases with no gene match: 5. CDR3 protein: CASSYLDRGHYGYTF. In DNA, the CDR3 is TGTGCCAGCAGTTACCTTGACAGGGGGCACTATGGCTACACCTTC.

V usage is TRBV2 and J usage is TRBJ2-3, with D maybe TRBD1 (5 bases). CDR1 SNHLY and CDR2 FYNNEI come from the germline V gene. The V end was cut by 0 bases, the J end by 3 bases, with 7 bases between. CDR3 length equals 14 residues. CDR3 amino acids: CASSEARQTDTQYF. CDR3 nucleotide sequence: TGTGCCAGCAGTGAAGCACGACAGACAGATACGCAGTATTTT.

V usage is TRBV28 and J usage is TRBJ2-1, with 9 bases that match TRBD2. Losses at the gene ends were 10 bases for V and 4 bases for J; bases not matched to a gene: 5. Germline V gives CDR1 MDHEN, CDR2 SYDVKM. The CDR3 contains 13 residues. CDR3 in amino acids: CATQREVYNEQFF. The DNA for the CDR3 is TGTGCCACCCAGCGGGAGGTATACAATGAGCAGTTCTTC.

This chain joins TRBV28 and TRBJ2-5; weak D call: TRBD2 (7 bases). The germline V and J ends were trimmed by 8 bases and 3 bases, with 19 bases remaining between them. CDR1 is MDHEN, CDR2 SYDVKM, per germline. The CDR3 contains 15 residues. CDR3 DNA: TGTGCCAGCTCACCAGCGGGACAAGTTAAAGAGACCCAGTACTTC. Protein: CASSPAGQVKETQYF.

The V call is TRBV4-1, the J call TRBJ2-7; tentative D call: TRBD2 (5 bases). The germline V gene encodes CDR1 MGHRA and CDR2 YSYEKL. Deletions cut 0 bases from V and 4 bases from J, with 31 bases between. CDR3 size: 21 residues. The CDR3 loop is CASSQDLTVARGKWIIYEQYF. The CDR3 nucleotides are TGCGCCAGCAGCCAAGATCTTACGGTAGCGAGAGGTAAATGGATTATTTACGAGCAGTACTTC.

This clone was counted only a few times. The gene calls are TRBV6-1 and TRBJ1-1, with a possible D match to TRBD1 (6 bases). This CDR3 is 14 amino acids long. The germline CDR1 and CDR2 sequences are MNHNS and SASEGT. The V end lost 6 bases, the J end lost 2 bases, and 13 bases lay between the germline ends. This CDR3 is CASRAGEGNTEAFF. The CDR3 DNA is TGTGCCAGCAGGGCAGGGGAGGGCAACACTGAAGCTTTCTTT.

The chain combines TRBV6-5 with TRBJ2-7; TRBD2 matches 10 bases. Germline CDR1 reads MNHEY; CDR2 reads SVGAGI. The CDR3 totals 15 residues. J lost 1 base, V lost 5 bases, and 5 bases had no gene match. CDR3 loop: CASSISSGSSYEQYF. Here the CDR3 DNA reads TGTGCCAGCAGTATATCTAGCGGGAGTTCCTACGAGCAGTACTTC.

The chain's CDR3 is CASILHNQETQYF. The CDR3 coding sequence is TGTGCCAGCATTTTACATAACCAAGAGACCCAGTACTTC. The rearrangement links TRBV6-1 to TRBJ2-5; D gene unclear. The CDR3 totals 13 residues. Trimming removed 7 bases at V and 0 bases at J, with 9 bases between. Germline CDR1 reads MNHNS; CDR2 reads SASEGT.

This chain joins TRBV30 and TRBJ1-6, with 7 positions matching TRBD1. CDR3 length equals 15 residues. V shed 5 bases, J shed 8 bases, and the junction held 12 bases outside the gene matches. CDR1 and CDR2 from the germline V gene are GTSNPN and SVGIG (reference sequence). The CDR3 here is CAWETGNQEDSPLHF. The DNA for the CDR3 is TGTGCCTGGGAGACAGGGAACCAAGAGGATTCACCCCTCCACTTT.

The V gene is TRBV5-1, the J gene TRBJ2-1, with TRBD1 identical over 8 bases. Per the germline V gene, CDR1 is SGHRS and CDR2 is YFSETQ. V was pared by 7 bases and J by 2 bases, with 5 bases of the junction left unmatched. The CDR3 has 14 amino acids. The CDR3 sequence: CASFQGAAYNEQFF. DNA for the CDR3: TGCGCCAGCTTTCAGGGGGCTGCCTACAATGAGCAGTTCTTC. The entire variable domain, with the rest obtained from reference TRBV5-1 and TRBJ2-1, is as follows: KAGVTQTPRYLIKTRGQQVTLSCSPISGHRSVSWYQQTPGQGLQFLFEYFSETQRNKGNFPGRFSGRQFSNSRSEMNVSTLELGDSALYLCASFQGAAYNEQFFGPGTRLTVL.

This clone was seen more than once but under ten times. The V call is TRBV7-2, the J call TRBJ2-5; unclear D gene. The length of the CDR3 is 14 residues. The germline V gene has CDR1 SGHTA and CDR2 FQGNSA. Trimming removed 5 bases from V and 1 base from J, with 11 bases in between. The CDR3 sequence: CASSRFSSQETQYF. CDR3 DNA: TGTGCCAGCAGCCGATTTAGCAGCCAAGAGACCCAGTACTTC.